These T cell receptor beta chains were read from a single sample in a study of STAT5B mutations in CD4+ large granular lymphocyte leukemia. Profiled with immunoSEQ multiplex PCR; TCRdb holds only in-frame clones, not every one. The data contain about 32,000 clones, about four fifths of them singletons. The sequencing input was CD4+ T cells from blood buffy coats. Receptors originate from a human donor in good health. Both conserved end residues are part of each CDR3.

length: 13; V: TRBV6-6; J: TRBJ1-6; CDR3: CASRYRVSSPLHF
length: 15; V: TRBV5-5; J: TRBJ2-3; CDR3: CASSLGLAGPDTQYF
length: 13; V: TRBV7-8; J: TRBJ2-7; CDR3: CASSRTGKYEQYF
length: 16; V: TRBV30; J: TRBJ1-6; CDR3: CAWSVQGATGISPLHF
length: 12; V: TRBV2; J: TRBJ2-2; CDR3: CASSGGTGELFF
length: 13; V: TRBV19; J: TRBJ1-1; CDR3: CGVRDRENTEAFF
length: 15; V: TRBV5-5; J: TRBJ2-2; CDR3: CASSPLLFDTGELFF
length: 15; V: TRBV7-9; J: TRBJ2-3; CDR3: CASSLGGGPADTQYF
length: 11; V: TRBV20-1; J: TRBJ2-5; CDR3: CSALFKETQYF
length: 16; V: TRBV7-2; J: TRBJ2-3; CDR3: CASSPDSGGYTDTQYF
length: 16; V: TRBV28; J: TRBJ2-2; CDR3: CASSFGPPENTGELFF
length: 16; V: TRBV5-1; J: TRBJ1-4; CDR3: CASSYTGASTNEKLFF
length: 17; V: TRBV9; J: TRBJ2-6; CDR3: CASSPRQVGSGANVLTF
length: 12; V: TRBV29-1; J: TRBJ1-1; CDR3: CSAEREGAQAFF
length: 18; V: TRBV4-1; J: TRBJ1-3; CDR3: CASSQGGGEAVSGNTIYF
length: 13; V: TRBV6-1; J: TRBJ1-1; CDR3: CATVRRGDTEAFF
length: 12; V: TRBV28; J: TRBJ1-2; CDR3: CASGEGDYGYTF
length: 17; V: TRBV10-3; J: TRBJ2-4; CDR3: CAISVGLPAGVKNIQYF
length: 15; V: TRBV5-1; J: TRBJ2-5; CDR3: CASSLQPTGQETQYF
length: 15; V: TRBV28; J: TRBJ1-5; CDR3: CASSQPGQINQPQHF
length: 13; V: TRBV4-2; J: TRBJ1-5; CDR3: CASSQDLQQPQHF
length: 15; V: TRBV19; J: TRBJ1-3; CDR3: CASSLQGSSGNTIYF
length: 15; V: TRBV2; J: TRBJ1-4; CDR3: CASSSEAATNEKLFF
length: 14; V: TRBV7-8; J: TRBJ2-1; CDR3: CASSSDGYYNEQFF
length: 14; V: TRBV10-1; J: TRBJ2-7; CDR3: CASSLTIAVYEQYF
length: 14; V: TRBV6-1; J: TRBJ1-5; CDR3: CASSTRGGEQPQHF
length: 14; V: TRBV6-6; J: TRBJ1-5; CDR3: CASKLSSSNQPQHF
length: 13; V: TRBV30; J: TRBJ1-6; CDR3: CAWSPQGHSPLHF
length: 13; V: TRBV25-1; J: TRBJ2-1; CDR3: CASSESGSDEQFF
length: 18; V: TRBV2; J: TRBJ2-1; CDR3: CASSRASGRYRGGNEQFF
length: 16; V: TRBV7-2; J: TRBJ2-3; CDR3: CASSLRGTPGTDTQYF
length: 15; V: TRBV28; J: TRBJ2-1; CDR3: CASRNRDSSYNEQFF
length: 13; V: TRBV6-1; J: TRBJ2-5; CDR3: CASSGGGAETQYF
length: 13; V: TRBV6-4; J: TRBJ1-1; CDR3: CASREQRNTEAFF
length: 15; V: TRBV30; J: TRBJ2-3; CDR3: CASSSGRGNTDTQYF
length: 15; V: TRBV15; J: TRBJ1-5; CDR3: CATSRDGQGSQPQHF
length: 14; V: TRBV5-6; J: TRBJ2-3; CDR3: CASSLGLGTDTQYF
length: 16; V: TRBV13; J: TRBJ2-3; CDR3: CASSLGGVVQTDTQYF
length: 15; V: TRBV11-3; J: TRBJ2-1; CDR3: CASSLSGTSSEEQFF
length: 15; V: TRBV2; J: TRBJ1-1; CDR3: CASHRDRGLNTEAFF
length: 15; V: TRBV28; J: TRBJ1-2; CDR3: CASSSGQGGGYGYTF
length: 18; V: TRBV5-1; J: TRBJ2-4; CDR3: CASSQFGSGTLAKNIQYF
length: 15; V: TRBV4-2; J: TRBJ1-2; CDR3: CASSQERGQDYGYTF
length: 13; V: TRBV6-1; J: TRBJ2-7; CDR3: CASRTGASYEQYF
length: 14; V: TRBV7-8; J: TRBJ2-5; CDR3: CASSPRGQGETQYF
length: 14; V: TRBV6-5; J: TRBJ1-2; CDR3: CASSYSDRVRGYTF
length: 17; V: TRBV11-2; J: TRBJ2-1; CDR3: CASSLDRVAGGYNEQFF
length: 13; V: TRBV6-1; J: TRBJ2-1; CDR3: CASGAGPFNEQFF